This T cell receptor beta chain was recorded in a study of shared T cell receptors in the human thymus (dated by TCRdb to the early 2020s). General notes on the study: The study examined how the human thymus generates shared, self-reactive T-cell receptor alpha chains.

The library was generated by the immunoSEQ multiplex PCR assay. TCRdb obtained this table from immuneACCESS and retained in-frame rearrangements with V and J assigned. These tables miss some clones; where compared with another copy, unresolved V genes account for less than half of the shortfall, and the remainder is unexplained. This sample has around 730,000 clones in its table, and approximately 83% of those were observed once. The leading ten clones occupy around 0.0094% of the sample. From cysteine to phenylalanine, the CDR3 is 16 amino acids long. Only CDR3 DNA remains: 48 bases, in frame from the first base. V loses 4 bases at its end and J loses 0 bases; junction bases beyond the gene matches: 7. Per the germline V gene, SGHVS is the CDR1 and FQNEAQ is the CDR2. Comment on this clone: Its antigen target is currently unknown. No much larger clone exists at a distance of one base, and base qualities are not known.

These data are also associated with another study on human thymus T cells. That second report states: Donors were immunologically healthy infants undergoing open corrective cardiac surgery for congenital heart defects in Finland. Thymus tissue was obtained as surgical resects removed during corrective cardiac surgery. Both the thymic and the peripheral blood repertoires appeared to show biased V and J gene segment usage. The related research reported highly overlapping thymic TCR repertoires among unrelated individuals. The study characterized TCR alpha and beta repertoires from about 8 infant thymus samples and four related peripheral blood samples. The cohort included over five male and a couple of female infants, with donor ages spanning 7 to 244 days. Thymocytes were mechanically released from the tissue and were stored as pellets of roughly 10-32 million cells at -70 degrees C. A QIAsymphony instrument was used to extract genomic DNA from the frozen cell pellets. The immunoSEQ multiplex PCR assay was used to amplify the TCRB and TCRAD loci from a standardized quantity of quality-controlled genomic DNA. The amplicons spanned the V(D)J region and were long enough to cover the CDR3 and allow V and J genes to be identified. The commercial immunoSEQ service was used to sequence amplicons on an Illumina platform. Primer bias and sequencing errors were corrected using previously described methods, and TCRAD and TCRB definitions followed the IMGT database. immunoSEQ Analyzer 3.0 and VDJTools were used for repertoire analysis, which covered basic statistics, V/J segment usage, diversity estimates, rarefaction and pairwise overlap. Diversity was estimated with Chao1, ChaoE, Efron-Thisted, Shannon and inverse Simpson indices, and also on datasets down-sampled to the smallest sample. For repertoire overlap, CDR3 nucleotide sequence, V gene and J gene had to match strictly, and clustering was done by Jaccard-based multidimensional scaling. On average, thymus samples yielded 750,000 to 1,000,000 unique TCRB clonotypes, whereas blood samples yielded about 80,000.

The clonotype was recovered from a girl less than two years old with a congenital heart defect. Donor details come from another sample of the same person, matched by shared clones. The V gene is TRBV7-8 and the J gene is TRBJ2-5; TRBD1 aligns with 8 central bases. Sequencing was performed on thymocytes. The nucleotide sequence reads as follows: TGTGCCAGCAGCTCTACCGGGGACAGGCACCAAGAGACCCAGTACTTC. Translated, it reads CASSSTGDRHQETQYF.